Below, 8 T cell receptor beta chains from the same sample are listed, as sequenced in a study of CD8+CD57+ T cells in acquired aplastic anemia. CD8+CD57+ cell expansion had been shown by flow cytometry in patients chosen for sequencing. The study profiled TCR beta VDJ and CDR3 using genomic DNA as template. One entry per CDR3 protein, called by TCRdb with MiXCR from the reads. The sample carries over 150,000 distinct CDR3 sequences, approximately 52% recorded once. Source material: sorted CD4+, CD8+, or CD8+CD57+ T cells (not recorded which) from PBMCs. Every receptor here comes from a human donor with aplastic anemia.

V is TRBV19 and J is TRBJ2-7, with 7 bases matching TRBD1. The CDR3 contains 15 residues. V was pared by 1 base and J by 0 bases, with 3 bases of the junction left unmatched. CDR1 and CDR2 from the germline V gene are LNHDA and SQIVND (reference sequence). CDR3 loop: CASSIGWTGSYEQYF. For the CDR3, the DNA is TGTGCCAGTAGTATAGGTTGGACAGGCTCCTACGAGCAGTACTTC.

J is TRBJ2-7 and V is TRBV10-3; D tentatively reads TRBD1 or TRBD2 (5 bases each). The CDR3 is 14 residues long. Between the trimmed V and J ends, which lost 3 bases and 5 bases, there was a span of 14 bases. Germline V CDR1 and CDR2: ENHRY, SYGVKD. The CDR3 DNA is TGTGCCATCAGTGACTCAGGGAGAAGGCACGAGCAGTACTTC. It codes for CAISDSGRRHEQYF.

This clonotype was seen ten or more times. This chain connects TRBV7-6 to TRBJ2-5; D is unresolved. Germline assignment: CDR1 SGHVS and CDR2 FNYEAQ. This CDR3 has 15 amino acids. Trimming left V 5 bases short and J 1 base short, with 14 bases between. CDR3 in DNA: TGTGCCAGCAGCCGCTCGGTTGGTACCCAAGAGACCCAGTACTTC. Translation gives CASSRSVGTQETQYF.

This chain links TRBV24-1 with TRBJ2-3, with D perhaps TRBD2 (6 bases). The CDR3 runs 15 residues. CDR1 and CDR2 (germline): KGHDR, SFDVKD. V lost 3 bases to trimming and J lost 2 bases, with 11 bases between them. The CDR3 region is CATSDPGVPTDTQYF. In DNA form, the CDR3 reads TGTGCCACCAGTGATCCGGGGGTTCCCACAGATACGCAGTATTTT.

This clonotype was counted ten times or more. The chain is built from TRBV27 and TRBJ2-7, with D hard to call. V dropped 6 bases and J dropped 2 bases, with 11 bases sitting between them. The CDR3 sequence is 13 residues long. The germline V gene has CDR1 MNHEY and CDR2 SMNVEV (reference sequence). In nucleotides, the CDR3 is TGTGCCAGCAGCCCCGGGTCAGCCTACGAGCAGTACTTC. Translation gives CASSPGSAYEQYF.

This clonotype was counted ten times or more. This chain uses TRBV27 with TRBJ2-5; D remains ambiguous. Germline values: CDR1 MNHEY, CDR2 SMNVEV (reference sequence). CDR3 length: 15 amino acids. The germline V and J ends were trimmed by 5 bases and 5 bases, with 18 bases remaining between them. For the CDR3, the DNA is TGTGCCAGCAGTCCCAACAACTTAGGGTTGGAGACCCAGTACTTC. This sequence encodes CASSPNNLGLETQYF.

This clonotype was detected a few times. The chain uses TRBV29-1 and TRBJ2-2, with unresolved D. V gave up 3 bases and J gave up 1 base, with 6 bases separating them. Germline-derived CDR1 and CDR2 are SQVTM and ANQGSEA. This CDR3 has 13 residues. The CDR3 protein is CSVDPGNTGELFF. The CDR3 coding sequence is TGCAGCGTTGATCCGGGGAACACCGGGGAGCTGTTTTTT.

On this clonotype: One base away lies a much larger clone, so this may be a sequencing read error. J is TRBJ2-1 and V is TRBV7-2; D might be TRBD1 (6 bases). Germline V gene lookup returns CDR1 SGHTA and CDR2 FQGNSA. The CDR3 has 16 amino acids. The CDR3 bases are TGTGCCAGCAGCTTAGCAGAGGGGGTGAGAAAAAATGAGCAGCTCTTC. Translation gives CASSLAEGVRKNEQLF.